This entry lists 31 T cell receptor beta chains sequenced from one sample in a study of breast tumors, draining lymph nodes, adjacent tissues. Each CDR3 protein gets one entry after TCRdb re-called the multiplex PCR reads with MiXCR. Of some 150,000 distinct CDR3 sequences listed, around 20% were seen once; the top ten hold more than 2.5%. The lymph nodes were axillary draining lymph nodes from breast cancer patients. Sequenced: axillary lymph node tissue. Every receptor here comes from a female donor with breast cancer. Some clones in this sample may be carry-over from other donors' samples.

This clonotype was found once. V usage is TRBV5-6 and J usage is TRBJ1-1; D gene ambiguous. V lost 0 bases and J 0 bases, leaving 6 bases between the germline ends. The V gene's germline CDR1 is SGHDT and CDR2 YYEEEE. The CDR3 length is 14 residues. The CDR3 reads CASSLDSLNTEAFF. CDR3 DNA: TGTGCCAGCAGCTTGGACAGTCTGAACACTGAAGCTTTCTTT. Filled out from reference TRBV5-6 and TRBJ1-1, the complete variable domain reads DAGVTQSPTHLIKTRGQQVTLRCSPKSGHDTVSWYQQALGQGPQFIFQYYEEEERQRGNFPDRFSGHQFPNYSSELNVNALLLGDSALYLCASSLDSLNTEAFFGQGTRLTVV.

This clonotype was found many times. The chain recombines TRBV19 with TRBJ2-3; D possibly uses TRBD1 or TRBD2 (5 bases each). CDR1 and CDR2 (germline): LNHDA, SQIVND (reference sequence). CDR3 length: 15 residues. Trimming took off 4 bases at V and 6 bases at J, with 17 bases between the two ends. CDR3 protein: CASSTPGTYGDTQYF. The CDR3 DNA is TGTGCCAGTAGTACGCCCGGGACGTATGGGGATACGCAGTATTTT.

In this sample, this clonotype turned up many times. The J gene is TRBJ2-7, the V gene TRBV20-1, with no clear D. Germline CDR1 DFQATT, CDR2 SNEGSKA (reference sequence). V lost 3 bases, J lost 3 bases, and 6 bases lay in between. The CDR3 has 11 residues. Here the CDR3 DNA reads TGCAGTGCTAGTTCGATCTACGAGCAGTACTTC. Translating it yields CSASSIYEQYF.

This clonotype has at least ten counts. CDR3 sequence reads: CASRPGGTSSYEQYF. For the CDR3, the DNA is TGCGCCAGCAGGCCAGGGGGCACGAGCTCCTACGAGCAGTACTTC. V gene TRBV5-1 combines with J gene TRBJ2-7, with 8 bases matching TRBD1. From germline, CDR1 is SGHRS and CDR2 YFSETQ. The CDR3 has 15 residues. V shed 5 bases and J 0 bases; nucleotides not matched to a gene: 7. Full variable domain (outside the CDR3, taken from reference TRBV5-1 and TRBJ2-7): KAGVTQTPRYLIKTRGQQVTLSCSPISGHRSVSWYQQTPGQGLQFLFEYFSETQRNKGNFPGRFSGRQFSNSRSEMNVSTLELGDSALYLCASRPGGTSSYEQYFGPGTRLTVT.

This clonotype was detected once. The chain is built from TRBV10-3 and TRBJ2-7; TRBD1 agrees at 9 bases. CDR3 length equals 14 residues. CDR1 is ENHRY, CDR2 SYGVKD, per germline. J lost 3 bases, V lost 2 bases, and 2 bases had no gene match. The CDR3 spells CAISEGQGNYEQYF. The DNA for the CDR3 is TGTGCCATCAGTGAGGGACAGGGGAACTACGAGCAGTACTTC.

In its sample, this clonotype was seen many times. The V and J genes are TRBV20-1 and TRBJ2-3; the D gene is possibly TRBD1 (6 bases). CDR3 length: 15 amino acids. V dropped 4 bases and J dropped 7 bases, with 21 bases sitting between them. The germline V gene has CDR1 DFQATT and CDR2 SNEGSKA (reference sequence). CDR3 protein: CSAKGYRDLGYTQYF. The CDR3 DNA is TGCAGTGCTAAGGGTTACAGGGACCTGGGGTATACGCAGTATTTT.

The J gene is TRBJ2-7, the V gene TRBV28; 8 nucleotides agree with TRBD1. Germline V gene lookup returns CDR1 MDHEN and CDR2 SYDVKM. The ends lost 6 bases at V and 5 bases at J; junction bases unmatched: 9. The CDR3 extends over 14 amino acids. CDR3 nucleotide sequence: TGTGCCAGCAGGCCACCGACAGGGGTCGACGAGCAGTACTTC. The encoded protein is CASRPPTGVDEQYF.

The sample holds many counts of this clonotype. Its ends do not fully match the called genes, so a read error is possible. V usage is TRBV20-1 and J usage is TRBJ2-5; 10 positions match TRBD2. The germline CDR1 and CDR2 sequences are DFQATT and SNEGSKA (reference sequence). The CDR3 is made up of 16 amino acids. The CDR3 DNA reads as TGCAGTGCTGGAGAAGATCTAGCGGGAGCATCAGAGACCCAGTACTTC. Encoded protein: CSAGEDLAGASETQYF.

Comment on this clonotype: Since a much larger clone is just one base distant, this may be a read error. The rearrangement uses TRBV6-1 and TRBJ2-7; TRBD1 matches at 7 bases. The CDR3 spans 14 residues. Looked up from germline, CDR1 is MNHNS and CDR2 is SASEGT. In DNA, the CDR3 is TGTGCCAGCAGTGCGATCGGGACAGCCTACGTGCAGTACTTC. This encodes CASSAIGTAYVQYF.

The V gene is TRBV4-3, the J gene TRBJ2-5, with 11 nucleotides matching TRBD2. Germline CDR1 is LGHNA and CDR2 is YSLEER. Trimming took 5 bases from V and 4 from J; bases not matched to a gene: 6. The CDR3 totals 15 residues. In DNA form, the CDR3 reads TGCGCCAGCAGCTCACGTGGACTAGCGGGAGAGACCCAGTACTTC. Its translation: CASSSRGLAGETQYF.

This clonotype was recorded at least ten times. One end of the junction does not line up with germline, which may come from a read error. This sequence joins TRBV7-9 and TRBJ2-1; 9 bases are shared with TRBD2. Germline V gene sequence: CDR1 SEHNR, CDR2 FQNEAQ (reference sequence). This CDR3 has 14 amino acids. The CDR3 reads CASSLAGYNNEQFF. The DNA for the CDR3 is TGTGCCAGCAGCCTAGCGGGGTACAACAATGAGCAGTTCTTC.

This clonotype was counted a few times. The rearrangement links TRBV6-2 or TRBV6-3 to TRBJ2-5; D is ambiguous. V lost 4 bases and J 2 bases, leaving 8 bases between the germline ends. Germline V CDR1 and CDR2: MNHEY, SVGEGT. The CDR3 length is 13 residues. CDR3: CASSWWGQETQYF. The CDR3 DNA sequence: TGTGCCAGCAGTTGGTGGGGTCAAGAGACCCAGTACTTC.

The rearrangement uses TRBV30 and TRBJ2-1; the match to TRBD2 covers 10 bases. V lost 0 bases, J lost 6 bases, and 14 bases stayed unmatched. Looked up from germline, CDR1 is GTSNPN and CDR2 is SVGIG (reference sequence). This CDR3 has 18 residues. CDR3 DNA: TGTGCCTGGAGTGTAAAGGGGCGGCTAGCGGGAGCCTCCAATGAGCAGTTCTTC. It translates to CAWSVKGRLAGASNEQFF.

This clonotype was recorded many times. This chain uses TRBV19 with TRBJ1-5, with 7 bases matching TRBD1. The CDR3 totals 16 residues. Germline-derived CDR1 and CDR2 are LNHDA and SQIVND (reference sequence). V was pared by 4 bases and J by 0 bases, with 6 bases of the junction left unmatched. The CDR3 loop reads CASSTPGQLSNQPQHF. CDR3 nucleotides: TGTGCCAGTAGTACACCGGGACAGCTTAGCAATCAGCCCCAGCATTTT.

In the case of this clonotype: A much more abundant neighbour one base away suggests this may be a read error. The chain joins TRBV6-5 to TRBJ1-4; weak D call: TRBD1 (6 bases). CDR1 is MNHEY and CDR2 is SVGAGI in the germline V gene. The CDR3 contains 13 residues. V lost 6 bases and J 8 bases, leaving 13 bases between the germline ends. The CDR3 DNA follows: TGTGCCAGCAGCGGGACAAATCGCGAAAAACTGTTTTTT. Its protein is CASSGTNREKLFF.

This clonotype was detected many times. The CDR3 DNA sequence: TGTGCCAGCAGCCAGGGAAACACCGGGGAGCTGTTTTTT. Its protein product is CASSQGNTGELFF. The chain carries TRBV3-1 and TRBJ2-2; D is unclear. The CDR3 loop spans 13 amino acids. Germline V gene data show CDR1 as LGHDT and CDR2 as YNNKEL (reference sequence). The ends were cut back, 3 bases at V and 2 bases at J, with 4 bases in the middle.

A remark on this clonotype: Since a much larger clone is just one base distant, this may be a read error. The CDR3 DNA follows: TGTGCCAGCAGCACGCCCGGACAGGAATACAATGAGCAGTCCTTC. It yields the protein CASSTPGQEYNEQSF. This chain links TRBV6-6 with TRBJ2-1, with 7 positions matching TRBD1. The germline V gene encodes CDR1 MNHNY and CDR2 SVGAGI (reference sequence). There are 15 residues in the CDR3.

This clonotype was observed at least ten times. The rearrangement joins TRBV7-9 to TRBJ2-1, with D possibly being TRBD1 (6 bases). V gave up 5 bases and J gave up 13 bases, with 18 bases separating them. The length of the CDR3 is 13 residues. Germline loops: CDR1 SEHNR, CDR2 FQNEAQ (reference sequence). For the CDR3, the DNA is TGTGCCAGCAGCGCTTGGGACACCCCAACCCAGTTCTTC. The encoded protein is CASSAWDTPTQFF.

This clonotype has a handful of counts. V gene TRBV28 combines with J gene TRBJ2-2, with 12 bases matching TRBD1. There are 17 residues in the CDR3. The V gene's germline CDR1 is MDHEN and CDR2 SYDVKM. With V trimmed by 2 bases and J by 3 bases, 4 bases remained unmatched. The CDR3 reads CASSLGDRGQYTGELFF. CDR3 coding DNA: TGTGCCAGCAGTTTAGGGGACAGGGGGCAATACACCGGGGAGCTGTTTTTT. Using reference TRBV28 and TRBJ2-2 for the parts outside the CDR3, the full variable domain is DVKVTQSSRYLVKRTGEKVFLECVQDMDHENMFWYRQDPGLGLRLIYFSYDVKMKEKGDIPEGYSVSREKKERFSLILESASTNQTSMYLCASSLGDRGQYTGELFFGEGSRLTVL.

The sample holds many counts of this clonotype. This sequence joins TRBV12-3 or TRBV12-4 and TRBJ1-4, with a possible D match to TRBD1 (6 bases). Trimming took off 5 bases at V and 0 bases at J, with 16 bases between the two ends. The length of the CDR3 is 17 residues. DNA of the CDR3: TGTGCCAGCAGTCAAACCCCGGACAGCGCAACTAATGAAAAACTGTTTTTT. Translation gives CASSQTPDSATNEKLFF.

About this clonotype: This may arise from a read error, as a much more abundant clone is one base away. The CDR3 does not close with the conserved phenylalanine or tryptophan, likely indicating a read error. This rearrangement joins TRBV18 to TRBJ2-3; D unclear. V lost 3 bases to trimming and J lost 4 bases, with 5 bases between them. Germline CDR1 KGHSH, CDR2 LQKENI. This CDR3 contains 12 residues. DNA for the CDR3: TGTGCCAGCTCACCGGGCCCAGATACGCAGTATCTT. It specifies CASSPGPDTQYL.

About this clonotype itself: Just one base apart from a much larger clone, this may be a read error. The chain uses TRBV10-3 and TRBJ1-2, with D perhaps matching TRBD1 (5 bases). In germline, CDR1 is ENHRY, CDR2 SYGVKD. V was trimmed by 7 bases and J by 7 bases, leaving 19 bases between them. The CDR3 is made up of 14 amino acids. The CDR3 sequence is CAIKPGEGHCGYTF. CDR3 nucleotides: TGTGCCATCAAGCCGGGCGAAGGACACTGTGGCTACACCTTC.

This clonotype has at least ten counts. The rearrangement links TRBV6-5 to TRBJ2-7, with D perhaps TRBD1 (5 bases). This CDR3 contains 14 residues. Germline values: CDR1 MNHEY, CDR2 SVGAGI. V was trimmed by 2 bases and J by 4 bases, leaving 12 bases between them. DNA for the CDR3: TGTGCCAGCAGTTACGCTGACAGACTTTACGAGCAGTACTTC. This translates into CASSYADRLYEQYF.

There are many counts of this clonotype. This rearrangement joins TRBV14 to TRBJ2-7; D gene unclear. In germline, CDR1 is SGHDN, CDR2 FVKESK. The ends were cut back, 4 bases at V and 3 bases at J, with 7 bases in the middle. The CDR3 consists of 12 residues. The CDR3 DNA reads as TGTGCCAGCAGCCTTCACCACTACGAGCAGTACTTC. This sequence encodes CASSLHHYEQYF.

This clonotype has a count of ten or more. The chain carries TRBV5-6 and TRBJ2-3, with D perhaps TRBD1 (5 bases). V lost 5 bases, J lost 6 bases, and 16 bases lay in between. The CDR3 extends over 14 amino acids. Germline assignment: CDR1 SGHDT and CDR2 YYEEEE. The CDR3: CASRPRAGSDTQYF. The CDR3 nucleotides are TGTGCCAGCAGACCCCGGGCAGGGTCCGATACGCAGTATTTT.

In this sample, this clonotype turned up many times. Written as DNA, the CDR3 is TGCAGTGCTAGAGATTCAGGGGTCCCCTACGAGCAGTACTTC. Protein product: CSARDSGVPYEQYF. The gene calls are TRBV20-1 and TRBJ2-7; a weak D match, TRBD1 (6 bases). V dropped 0 bases and J dropped 2 bases, with 11 bases sitting between them. Germline CDR1 is DFQATT and CDR2 is SNEGSKA (reference sequence). This CDR3 region has 14 residues.

A remark on this clonotype: A much larger clone lies a single base off, so this may be a read error. V is TRBV5-6 and J is TRBJ1-3; D is perhaps TRBD1 (5 bases). The V end lost 9 bases, the J end lost 4 bases, and 14 bases lay between the germline ends. Per germline, CDR1 SGHDT and CDR2 YYEEEE. The length of the CDR3 is 13 residues. The CDR3 protein is CANKRQRGNTIYF. The CDR3 DNA reads TGTGCCAACAAACGACAGAGGGGAAACACCATATATTTT. The full variable domain, rest sourced from reference TRBV5-6 and TRBJ1-3, is DAGVTQSPTHLIKTRGQQVTLRCSPKSGHDTVSWYQQALGQGPQFIFQYYEEEERQRGNFPDRFSGHQFPNYSSELNVNALLLGDSALYLCANKRQRGNTIYFGEGSWLTVV.

This clonotype was detected only once. Since a much larger clone is just one base distant, this may be a read error. This chain connects TRBV27 to TRBJ2-5; D call uncertain. Germline-derived CDR1 and CDR2 are MNHEY and SMNVEV (reference sequence). This CDR3 contains 15 residues. DNA of the CDR3: TGTGCCAGCAGTTTTCGGACGGCTAATCCGGAGACCCAGTGCTTC. Protein sequence: CASSFRTANPETQCF.

This clonotype was detected only a few times. The chain carries TRBV24-1 and TRBJ2-1; TRBD2 matches 10 bases. Germline assignment: CDR1 KGHDR and CDR2 SFDVKD. With 5 bases clipped from V and 2 bases from J, the junction kept 8 bases outside the gene matches. The CDR3 extends over 17 amino acids. The CDR3 DNA reads TGTGCCACCAGTGGCCCCTCTAGCGGGAGCACCTACAATGAGCAGTTCTTC. It translates to CATSGPSSGSTYNEQFF.

This clonotype came up many times. The CDR3 bases are TGTGCCAGCAGTTTTCCGGGACAGGGGCCTGAGGGGGAAGGCAATGAGCAGTTCTTC. Translating it yields CASSFPGQGPEGEGNEQFF. This chain connects TRBV12-3 or TRBV12-4 to TRBJ2-1; 10 bases are shared with TRBD1. Unmatched junction bases numbered 17, after V lost 3 bases and J lost 6 bases. CDR3 length equals 19 residues.

The chain employs TRBV5-1 and TRBJ1-2; TRBD1 matches 8 bases. The trim removed 4 bases at V and 8 bases at J, leaving 13 bases unmatched. The germline gives CDR1 SGHRS, CDR2 YFSETQ. This CDR3 has 15 amino acids. The CDR3 sequence is CASSPQGGQRNGYTF. CDR3 DNA sequence: TGCGCCAGCAGCCCACAGGGGGGACAACGGAACGGCTACACCTTC.